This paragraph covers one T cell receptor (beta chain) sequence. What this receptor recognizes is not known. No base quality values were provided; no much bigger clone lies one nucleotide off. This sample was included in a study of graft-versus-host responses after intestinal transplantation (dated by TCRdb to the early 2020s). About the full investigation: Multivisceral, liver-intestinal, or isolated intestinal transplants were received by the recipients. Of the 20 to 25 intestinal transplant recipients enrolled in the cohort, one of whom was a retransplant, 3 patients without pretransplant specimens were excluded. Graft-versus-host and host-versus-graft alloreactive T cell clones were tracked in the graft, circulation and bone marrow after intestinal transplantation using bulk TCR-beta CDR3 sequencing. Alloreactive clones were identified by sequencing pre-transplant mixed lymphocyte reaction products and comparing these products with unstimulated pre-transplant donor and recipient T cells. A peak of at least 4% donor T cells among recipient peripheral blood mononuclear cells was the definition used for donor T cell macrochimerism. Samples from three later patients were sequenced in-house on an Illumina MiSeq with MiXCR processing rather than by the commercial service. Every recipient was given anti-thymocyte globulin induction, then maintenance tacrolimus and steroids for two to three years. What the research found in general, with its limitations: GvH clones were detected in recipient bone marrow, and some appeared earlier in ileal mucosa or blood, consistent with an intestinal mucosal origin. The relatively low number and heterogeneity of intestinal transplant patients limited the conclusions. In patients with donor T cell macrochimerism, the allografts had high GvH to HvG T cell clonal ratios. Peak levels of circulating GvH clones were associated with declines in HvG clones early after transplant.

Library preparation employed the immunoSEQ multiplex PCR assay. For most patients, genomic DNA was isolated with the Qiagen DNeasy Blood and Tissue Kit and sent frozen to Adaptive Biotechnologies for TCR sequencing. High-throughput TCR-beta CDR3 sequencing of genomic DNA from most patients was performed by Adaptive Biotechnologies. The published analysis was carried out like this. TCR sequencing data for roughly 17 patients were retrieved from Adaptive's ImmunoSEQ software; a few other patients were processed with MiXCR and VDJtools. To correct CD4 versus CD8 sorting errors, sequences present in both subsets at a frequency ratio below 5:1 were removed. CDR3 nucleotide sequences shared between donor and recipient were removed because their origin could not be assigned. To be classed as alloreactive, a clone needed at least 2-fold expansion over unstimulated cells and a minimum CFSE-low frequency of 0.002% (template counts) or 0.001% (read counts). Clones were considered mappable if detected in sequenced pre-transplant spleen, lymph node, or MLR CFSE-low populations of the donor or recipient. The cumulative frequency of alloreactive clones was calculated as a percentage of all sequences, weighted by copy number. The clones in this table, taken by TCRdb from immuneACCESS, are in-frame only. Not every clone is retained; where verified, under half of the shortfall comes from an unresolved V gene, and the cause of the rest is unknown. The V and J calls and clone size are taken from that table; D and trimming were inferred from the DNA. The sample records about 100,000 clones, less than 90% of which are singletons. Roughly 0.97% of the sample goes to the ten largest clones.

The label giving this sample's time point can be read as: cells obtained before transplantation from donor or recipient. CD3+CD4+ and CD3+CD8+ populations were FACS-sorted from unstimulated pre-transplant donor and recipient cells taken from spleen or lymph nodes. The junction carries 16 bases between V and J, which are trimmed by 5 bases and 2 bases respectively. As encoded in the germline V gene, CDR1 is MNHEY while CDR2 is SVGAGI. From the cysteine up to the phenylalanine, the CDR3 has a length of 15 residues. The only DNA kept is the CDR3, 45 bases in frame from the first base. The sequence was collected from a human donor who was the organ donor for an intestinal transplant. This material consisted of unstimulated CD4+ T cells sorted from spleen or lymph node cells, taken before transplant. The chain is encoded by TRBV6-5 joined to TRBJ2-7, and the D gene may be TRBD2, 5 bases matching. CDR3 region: CASSQDSTGAYEQYF. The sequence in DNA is TGTGCCAGCAGTCAAGACTCGACCGGGGCCTACGAGCAGTACTTC.